Shown below are 16 T cell receptor beta chains from a single sample sequenced in a study of T cells in Graves' hyperthyroidism and ophthalmopathy. The TCR beta CDR3 regions underwent amplification using RNA transcripts as the source. The HTBI primer set was used in a first-round RT-PCR of the TCR CDR3. Using its own MiXCR run on the multiplex PCR reads, TCRdb lists one record per CDR3 protein. Found here are around 300,000 distinct CDR3 sequences, around 13% of them singletons; the top ten hold under 8%. The sequenced material came from blood. The receptor set was obtained from a middle-aged woman with Graves' hyperthyroidism.

This clonotype showed up just a few times. V usage is TRBV6-2 or TRBV6-3 and J usage is TRBJ2-3; 13 bases fit TRBD2. J gave up 2 bases and V 2 bases, and 7 bases lay outside the gene matches. Looked up from germline, CDR1 is MNHEY and CDR2 is SVGEGT. CDR3 length: 18 residues. CDR3 bases: TGTGCCAGCAGTTACACCAAGGGACTAGCGGGAACCACAGATACGCAGTATTTT. Encoded protein: CASSYTKGLAGTTDTQYF.

This clonotype has at least ten counts. This chain connects TRBV3-1 to TRBJ2-6, with 9 bases aligning to TRBD1. V lost 2 bases and J lost 2; bases outside the gene matches: 4. The CDR3 consists of 17 residues. Germline CDR1 and CDR2: LGHDT and YNNKEL (reference sequence). CDR3 loop: CASSQQGTGTGANVLTF. The CDR3 DNA reads as TGTGCCAGCAGCCAACAGGGGACAGGGACTGGGGCCAACGTCCTGACTTTC. Based on the CDR3 plus reference TRBV3-1 and TRBJ2-6, the full variable domain is DTAVSQTPKYLVTQMGNDKSIKCEQNLGHDTMYWYKQDSKKFLKIMFSYNNKELIINETVPNRFSPKSPDKAHLNLHINSLELGDSAVYFCASSQQGTGTGANVLTFGAGSRLTVL.

The chain joins TRBV24-1 to TRBJ2-1; 7 bases are shared with TRBD2. V shed 2 bases, J shed 9 bases, and the junction held 6 bases outside the gene matches. The V gene's germline CDR1 is KGHDR and CDR2 SFDVKD. The CDR3 sequence is 14 residues long. CDR3 DNA sequence: TGTGCCACCAGTGATTCCCGGGAGGTATCTGAGCAGTTCTTC. Its translation is CATSDSREVSEQFF.

V usage is TRBV11-2 and J usage is TRBJ2-1; D assignment may be TRBD1 or TRBD2 (5 bases each). Trimming shortened V by 0 bases and J by 8 bases, and 17 bases separated the two germline ends. Germline CDR1 reads SGHAT; CDR2 reads FQNNGV. The CDR3 has 16 residues. CDR3 DNA sequence: TGTGCCAGCAGCTTAGATCGATGGGGGAGTGTGTATGAGCAGTTCTTC. Protein product: CASSLDRWGSVYEQFF.

V gene TRBV5-1 combines with J gene TRBJ2-6; 9 bases line up with TRBD1. This CDR3 spans 21 amino acids. J gave up 0 bases and V 4 bases, and 17 bases lay outside the gene matches. In germline, CDR1 is SGHRS, CDR2 YFSETQ. The CDR3 sequence: CASSHPISGGTGYSGANVLTF. CDR3 sequence (DNA): TGCGCCAGCAGCCACCCAATATCCGGTGGGACAGGGTACTCTGGGGCCAACGTCCTGACTTTC.

This clonotype was detected many times. The gene calls are TRBV6-1 and TRBJ2-7; tentative D call: TRBD2 (5 bases). The V end lost 5 bases, the J end lost 7 bases, and 9 bases lay between the germline ends. The CDR3 extends over 11 amino acids. From germline, CDR1 is MNHNS and CDR2 SASEGT. CDR3 sequence (DNA): TGTGCCAGCAGTCGGACGGGAGAGCAGTACTTC. It translates to CASSRTGEQYF.

Only a few counts were recorded for this clonotype. J is TRBJ2-7 and V is TRBV6-5, with a tentative D call TRBD2 (6 bases). Between the trimmed V and J ends, which lost 2 bases and 0 bases, there was a span of 14 bases. Germline V gives CDR1 MNHEY, CDR2 SVGAGI. The CDR3 totals 16 residues. CDR3 residues: CASSYGYGGSSYEQYF. In DNA form, the CDR3 reads TGTGCCAGCAGTTACGGCTACGGGGGAAGCTCCTACGAGCAGTACTTC.

Regarding this clonotype: A much larger clone sits a single nucleotide away, making a read error possible. This chain links TRBV9 with TRBJ2-7, with TRBD1 as a possible D gene (5 bases). This CDR3 spans 15 amino acids. Trimming left V 3 bases short and J 5 bases short, with 18 bases between. CDR1 is SGDLS, CDR2 YYNGEE, per germline. CDR3 sequence: CASSAGRSRVHEQYF. As DNA, the CDR3 is TGTGCCAGCAGCGCTGGTAGGTCCAGGGTTCACGAGCAGTACTTC. Together with reference TRBV9 and TRBJ2-7, the CDR3 gives the full variable domain: DSGVTQTPKHLITATGQRVTLRCSPRSGDLSVYWYQQSLDQGLQFLIQYYNGEERAKGNILERFSAQQFPDLHSELNLSSLELGDSALYFCASSAGRSRVHEQYFGPGTRLTVT.

This clonotype has just a few counts. V gene TRBV10-3 combines with J gene TRBJ2-6; D is undetermined. Germline CDR1 is ENHRY and CDR2 is SYGVKD. Trimming left V 6 bases short and J 0 bases short, with 15 bases between. The CDR3 is made up of 17 amino acids. The CDR3 DNA reads TGTGCCATCAGAGTGGAGCAAGACTCCTCTGGGGCCAACGTCCTGACTTTC. Encoded protein: CAIRVEQDSSGANVLTF.

This chain uses TRBV2 with TRBJ2-1; TRBD2 matches at 7 bases. CDR1 is SNHLY, CDR2 FYNNEI, per germline. V trimming: 8 bases; J trimming: 2 bases; junction bases outside the gene matches: 6. The CDR3 covers 14 residues. The CDR3, as DNA: TGTGCCAGCGGCTTAGCGGGTCCCTACAATGAGCAGTTCTTC. The encoded protein is CASGLAGPYNEQFF.

This clonotype has more than one count but fewer than ten. The CDR3 does not end in the conserved phenylalanine or tryptophan, so this is likely a read error. V gene TRBV7-9 combines with J gene TRBJ1-1; TRBD1 might be the D (6 bases). V gave up 5 bases and J gave up 3 bases, with 25 bases separating them. This CDR3 region has 18 residues. Germline loops: CDR1 SEHNR, CDR2 FQNEAQ (reference sequence). The CDR3 DNA is TGTGCCAGCAGCGGGGCCTTCGGACAAGAAGGGGGAGACACTGAAGCTTTCTCT. The encoded protein is CASSGAFGQEGGDTEAFS.

This clonotype was found many times. V usage is TRBV20-1 and J usage is TRBJ2-7; 7 bases line up with TRBD1. This CDR3 has 13 amino acids. V shed 5 bases and J 6 bases; nucleotides not matched to a gene: 10. Per germline, CDR1 DFQATT and CDR2 SNEGSKA (reference sequence). The CDR3 nucleotides are TGCAGTGCTGGGAGACAGGGATTAGGCGAGCAGTACTTC. This gives the protein CSAGRQGLGEQYF.

Many counts were recorded for this clonotype. The chain has TRBV27 and TRBJ1-2; no clear D gene. The V end lost 5 bases, the J end lost 5 bases, and 12 bases lay between the germline ends. Germline CDR1 is MNHEY and CDR2 is SMNVEV (reference sequence). The CDR3 is 13 residues long. The CDR3 region has the DNA TGTGCCAGCAGTCGGACCGGGGTATATGGCTACACCTTC. It specifies CASSRTGVYGYTF.

This chain uses TRBV6-2 or TRBV6-3 with TRBJ1-4; D is unclear. V shed 7 bases and J shed 10 bases, with 16 bases lying between them. The CDR3 sequence is 13 residues long. Germline V gives CDR1 MNHEY, CDR2 SVGEGT. CDR3 protein: CASTPTGLRKLFF. In DNA form, the CDR3 reads TGTGCCAGCACCCCGACGGGATTGAGAAAACTGTTTTTT.

This clonotype was recorded at least ten times. The V and J genes are TRBV12-3 or TRBV12-4 and TRBJ1-1; a weak D match, TRBD1 (6 bases). V was shortened by 4 bases and J by 4 bases, with 10 bases between the two germline ends. The CDR3 covers 13 residues. The CDR3 DNA is TGTGCCAGCAGTTACAGGGTTAGCACTGAAGCTTTCTTT. This gives the protein CASSYRVSTEAFF.

This clonotype occurred many times. The rearrangement joins TRBV5-5 to TRBJ2-1, with 10 bases fitting TRBD2. The junction had 3 bases not matched to a gene; V was cut back by 4 bases and J by 8 bases. The CDR3 is made up of 13 amino acids. Germline V lookup: CDR1 SGHKS, CDR2 YYEKEE (reference sequence). CDR3 bases: TGTGCCAGCAGCAGCGGACTAGCGGATGAGCAGTTCTTC. Amino acids: CASSSGLADEQFF.